The rows below give T cell receptor delta chains drawn from one sample of a study of gamma-delta T cells after stem cell transplantation. TCRdb reran clone calling via CATT on the RT-PCR reads. Among about 15,000 delta-chain clones listed, approximately 8.8% were seen once. The sample comprised gamma-delta T cells. These receptors were collected from a human donor. It is not recorded whose cells these are; they may come from a transplant donor. Both conserved end residues are part of each CDR3. D genes are given only for firm matches. The size of a clone is reported for some rows only, either as once, few or many, or as a class for expanded clones.

D gene	clone size	J gene	V gene	CDR3 length	CDR3 DNA	CDR3 protein
-	few	TRDJ1	TRDV2	18	TGTGCCTGTGACCCCTTCCTGGGGGAAACCATGTACACCGATAAACTCATCTTT	CACDPFLGETMYTDKLIF
-	-	TRDJ1	TRDV2	16	TGTGCCTGTGACACCGTCCAAAGCACCAACGCCTATAAACTCATCTTT	CACDTVQSTNAYKLIF
-	few	TRDJ1	TRDV2	19	TGTGCCTGTGACAAAGTTGGTCAGCCGGACTCCTATCCCTCCCATAACCTCATCTTT	CACDKVGQPDSYPSHNLIF
-	-	TRDJ1	TRDV2	19	TGTGCCTGTGACCCTCCTCCCACCCCTGTGGGATCGTACACCGATAACCTCATCTTT	CACDPPPTPVGSYTDNLIF
-	-	TRDJ1	TRDV2	16	TGTGCCTGTGACACCGTACAACGCCCCAACGCCTATAAACTCATCTTT	CACDTVQRPNAYKLIF
TRDD3	-	TRDJ1	TRDV2	22	TGTGCCTGTGACACCGAAGGAATGGGGGAACGATCAACCAAACTTCACACCGATAAACCCATCTTT	CACDTEGMGERSTKLHTDKPIF
TRDD3	medium-sized	TRDJ1	TRDV2	15	TGTGCCTGTGACCTACTGGGGCAATCCACCGATAAACTCATCTTT	CACDLLGQSTDKLIF
-	many	TRDJ1	TRDV2	19	TGTGCCTGTGACACCGTCCCCACCGGGCCAGTGGTGGGTACCGATAACCTCATCTTT	CACDTVPTGPVVGTDNLIF
-	-	TRDJ1	TRDV2	21	TGTGCCTGTGACACCGTCCGTTTCACTGTGGAACTCTCTGGTGAGACCGATAAACTCATCTTT	CACDTVRFTVELSGETDKLIF
TRDD3	few	TRDJ1	TRDV1	20	TGTGCTCTTGGGGAACCCGCTAGCCGTCCCACGCTGACTGGGGGCGCTAAACTCATCTTT	CALGEPASRPTLTGGAKLIF
-	-	TRDJ1	TRDV3	15	TGTGCCCGTGACCCCGTACTGTGGGATCACTATACACTCATCTTT	CARDPVLWDHYTLIF
-	-	TRDJ1	TRDV2	15	TGTGCCTGTGACGGAAGGGGGGCCCACACCGATAAACTCATCTTT	CACDGRGAHTDKLIF
-	-	TRDJ1	TRDV2	21	TGTGCCTGTGACACCGTTGAGTGCCACCTGCCTACTGGTGGACTCACCGTTAAACTCATCTTT	CACDTVECHLPTGGLTVKLIF
TRDD3	few	TRDJ3	TRDV2	22	TGTGCCTGTGACCTTCTCCTGGGGGATACTCAAAGCAGCTCCTGGGACACCCGACAGATGTTTTTC	CACDLLLGDTQSSSWDTRQMFF
-	many	TRDJ1	TRDV2	15	TGTGCCTGTGACACCGGCGGTGCCCACACCGATAAACTCATCTTT	CACDTGGAHTDKLIF
-	few	TRDJ1	TRDV2	15	TGTGCCTGTGACTCTCTCGGGACTTACACCGATAAACCCATCTTT	CACDSLGTYTDKPIF
-	-	TRDJ1	TRDV2	20	TGTGCCTGTGACACTCTACCTTCTCGGGCTGTGTTCTCTTACACCGATAAACTCATCTTT	CACDTLPSRAVFSYTDKLIF